The 6 T cell receptor beta chains given below trace back to one sample, sequenced in a study of vaccination effects on CD4 cells after COVID-19. Isolating CD4+ T cells followed less than 11 days of culture. Repertoires were generated with immunoSEQ multiplex PCR, while TCRdb's copy carries only in-frame clones and drops some. The table includes approximately 60,000 clones, under 85% detected once. Their recognized antigens are unknown. This material consisted of CD4+ T cells from PBMCs cultured without peptide, taken before COVID-19 vaccination. These receptors were taken from a human donor who had a prior SARS-CoV-2 infection.

The chain is built from TRBV18 and TRBJ1-2, with a possible D match to TRBD1 (5 bases). The CDR3 loop spans 13 amino acids. The ends were cut back, 6 bases at V and 1 base at J, with 9 bases in the middle. Germline V gene lookup returns CDR1 KGHSH and CDR2 LQKENI. CDR3 residues: CASSSDSNYGYTF. The CDR3 region has the DNA TGTGCCAGCTCGTCCGACAGTAACTATGGCTACACCTTC.

J is TRBJ2-7 and V is TRBV12-3 or TRBV12-4; the D call may be TRBD1 or TRBD2 (5 bases each). V lost 5 bases to trimming and J lost 7 bases, with 15 bases between them. This CDR3 region has 13 residues. This CDR3 reads CASSQRDLGEQYF. The DNA of the CDR3 is TGTGCCAGCAGTCAAAGGGACCTCGGGGAGCAGTACTTC.

J is TRBJ2-5 and V is TRBV3-1 (or the pseudogene TRBV3-2), with D perhaps assigned TRBD1 or TRBD2 (6 bases each). CDR1 and CDR2 from the germline V gene are LGHDT and YNNKEL (reference sequence). The germline V and J ends were trimmed by 3 bases and 4 bases, with 18 bases remaining between them. CDR3 size: 16 residues. The CDR3: CASSHKRWGASETQYF. DNA of the CDR3: TGTGCCAGCAGCCATAAAAGGTGGGGGGCATCAGAGACCCAGTACTTC.

This clone was recorded once. The rearrangement joins TRBV11-1 to TRBJ2-5, with D perhaps being TRBD1 or TRBD2 (6 bases each). The CDR3 spans 14 residues. Per the germline V gene, CDR1 is SGHAT and CDR2 is FQDESV (reference sequence). The V end lost 5 bases, the J end lost 1 base, and 11 bases lay between the germline ends. In nucleotides, the CDR3 is TGTGCCAGCAGCCGAGGGGGGACCCAAGAGACCCAGTACTTC. This encodes CASSRGGTQETQYF.

This sequence joins TRBV6-4 and TRBJ1-2, with no clear D. V lost 3 bases, J lost 8 bases, and 13 bases lay in between. Germline V gene sequence: CDR1 MRHNA, CDR2 SNTAGT. The CDR3 consists of 13 residues. As DNA, the CDR3 is TGTGCCAGCAGTGAGTTTTTTGGTGGAGGCTACACCTTC. It codes for CASSEFFGGGYTF.

The chain couples TRBV30 to TRBJ2-3, with D hard to call. Trimming removed 2 bases at V and 1 base at J, with 4 bases between. The length of the CDR3 is 12 residues. Germline CDR1 GTSNPN, CDR2 SVGIG (reference sequence). This chain's CDR3 is CAWSRRTDTQYF. Here the CDR3 DNA reads TGTGCCTGGAGTCGGCGCACAGATACGCAGTATTTT.